Listed here are 21 T cell receptor beta chains from one sample, sequenced in a study of blood T cell repertoires in COVID-19. Generated by immunoSEQ multiplex PCR, the TCRdb table keeps only in-frame clones and is missing some. The profile shows approximately 210,000 clones, approximately 87% of them singletons. Material: peripheral blood. These receptors were collected from a woman aged 70 to 79 with acute or convalescent COVID-19.

The count of this clone is one. The V and J genes are TRBV5-1 and TRBJ2-7; tentatively, D is TRBD1 (5 bases). V lost 4 bases, J lost 0 bases, and 11 bases lay in between. This CDR3 spans 14 amino acids. The germline V gene has CDR1 SGHRS and CDR2 YFSETQ. The CDR3, as DNA: TGCGCCAGCAGCCCACGGACAACCTCCTACGAGCAGTACTTC. As protein: CASSPRTTSYEQYF.

The chain is built from TRBV29-1 and TRBJ1-5; 9 bases fit TRBD1. Germline V CDR1 and CDR2: SQVTM, ANQGSEA. CDR3 length equals 12 residues. The V and J ends lost 6 bases and 5 bases, in that order; junction bases with no gene match: 2. In DNA, the CDR3 is TGCAGCGTACAGGGGGCCGATCAGCCCCAGCATTTT. It specifies CSVQGADQPQHF.

The chain is built from TRBV28 and TRBJ2-5; D not resolved. Germline CDR1 reads MDHEN; CDR2 reads SYDVKM. Trimming took 5 bases from V and 3 from J, leaving 22 bases between them. The CDR3 loop spans 17 amino acids. The CDR3 spells CASSTPALGPQKETQYF. CDR3 bases: TGTGCCAGCAGTACCCCTGCGTTGGGCCCCCAAAAAGAGACCCAGTACTTC. Variable domain in full (rest from reference TRBV28 and TRBJ2-5): DVKVTQSSRYLVKRTGEKVFLECVQDMDHENMFWYRQDPGLGLRLIYFSYDVKMKEKGDIPEGYSVSREKKERFSLILESASTNQTSMYLCASSTPALGPQKETQYFGPGTRLLVL.

The chain employs TRBV5-5 and TRBJ2-6, with D possibly matching TRBD2 (7 bases). The germline gives CDR1 SGHKS, CDR2 YYEKEE (reference sequence). CDR3 length: 17 residues. Trimming left V 0 bases short and J 0 bases short, with 10 bases between. DNA of the CDR3: TGTGCCAGCAGCTTGGCGGGGGGCGACTCTGGGGCCAACGTCCTGACTTTC. It codes for CASSLAGGDSGANVLTF.

In its sample, this clone was seen once. V is TRBV11-2 and J is TRBJ2-5; D possibly corresponds to TRBD1 (6 bases). The V and J ends lost 2 bases and 4 bases respectively, with 11 bases between them. Germline V CDR1 and CDR2: SGHAT, FQNNGV. The CDR3 is made up of 14 amino acids. The CDR3 protein is CASSLRTAAETQYF. In DNA form, the CDR3 reads TGTGCCAGCAGCTTAAGGACAGCCGCAGAGACCCAGTACTTC.

The chain employs TRBV7-3 and TRBJ1-1, with TRBD1 identical over 7 bases. The CDR3 has 14 residues. Germline loops: CDR1 SGHTA, CDR2 FQGTGA. With 5 bases clipped from V and 5 bases from J, the junction kept 8 bases outside the gene matches. The CDR3 region is CASSIQGERTEAFF. CDR3 DNA sequence: TGTGCCAGCAGCATCCAGGGGGAGCGGACTGAAGCTTTCTTT.

This chain links TRBV4-2 with TRBJ2-6; D uncertain. The CDR3 is 16 residues long. Germline loops: CDR1 LGHNA, CDR2 YNFKEQ. V lost 0 bases to trimming and J lost 4 bases, with 10 bases between them. Written as DNA, the CDR3 is TGTGCCAGCAGCCAAGAGGCGGTCATCGGGGCCAACGTCCTGACTTTC. This gives the protein CASSQEAVIGANVLTF.

The chain recombines TRBV28 with TRBJ2-5; 10 bases map to TRBD2. The CDR3 extends over 15 amino acids. Germline V gene sequence: CDR1 MDHEN, CDR2 SYDVKM. The V gene end was trimmed by 2 bases and the J gene end by 5 bases; junction bases not matched to a gene: 5. The CDR3: CASSLRLAGVETQYF. The DNA for the CDR3 is TGTGCCAGCAGTTTACGGCTAGCGGGAGTCGAGACCCAGTACTTC. Together with reference TRBV28 and TRBJ2-5, the CDR3 gives the full variable domain: DVKVTQSSRYLVKRTGEKVFLECVQDMDHENMFWYRQDPGLGLRLIYFSYDVKMKEKGDIPEGYSVSREKKERFSLILESASTNQTSMYLCASSLRLAGVETQYFGPGTRLLVL.

The chain couples TRBV7-2 to TRBJ2-5, with 13 bases lining up with TRBD2. This CDR3 has 18 residues. V shed 3 bases, J shed 1 base, and the junction held 8 bases outside the gene matches. Per germline, CDR1 SGHTA and CDR2 FQGNSA. CDR3 protein: CASSFEGLAGKFQETQYF. The CDR3 DNA reads TGTGCCAGCAGCTTCGAGGGACTAGCGGGAAAATTCCAAGAGACCCAGTACTTC.

V is TRBV4-2 and J is TRBJ1-3; tentative D call: TRBD1 (6 bases). Trimming left V 0 bases short and J 5 bases short, with 17 bases between. In germline, CDR1 is LGHNA, CDR2 YNFKEQ. There are 17 residues in the CDR3. The CDR3 reads CASSQEIQGVLRNTIYF. The CDR3 DNA reads TGTGCCAGCAGCCAAGAAATACAGGGAGTTTTAAGAAACACCATATATTTT.

The rearrangement uses TRBV6-2 or TRBV6-3 and TRBJ2-2, with D possibly TRBD2 on 6 matching bases. Germline V lookup: CDR1 MNHEY, CDR2 SVGEGT. The CDR3 is 15 amino acids. V gave up 4 bases and J gave up 0 bases, with 9 bases separating them. DNA for the CDR3: TGTGCCAGCAGTTTGCTAGCGACGAACACCGGGGAGCTGTTTTTT. Translated, it gives CASSLLATNTGELFF.

The chain joins TRBV5-1 to TRBJ1-2, with TRBD1 as a possible D gene (5 bases). This CDR3 has 24 residues. CDR1 and CDR2 (germline): SGHRS, YFSETQ. Trimming left V 4 bases short and J 4 bases short, with 44 bases between. CDR3 DNA sequence: TGCGCCAGCAGCCCGGGACCGCTTGAGACCGGCCATTTTCCGGGGGGGACCGACACCTATGGCTACACCTTC. This translates into CASSPGPLETGHFPGGTDTYGYTF.

The chain has TRBV19 and TRBJ1-2; D is possibly TRBD1 (6 bases). The CDR3 covers 14 residues. Trimming took off 4 bases at V and 3 bases at J, with 12 bases between the two ends. CDR1 is LNHDA, CDR2 SQIVND, per germline (reference sequence). DNA of the CDR3: TGTGCCAGTAGTACAGGGGCCCGGGACTATGGCTACACCTTC. Its translation is CASSTGARDYGYTF. The variable domain in full, with the rest retrieved from reference TRBV19 and TRBJ1-2, is DGGITQSPKYLFRKEGQNVTLSCEQNLNHDAMYWYRQDPGQGLRLIYYSQIVNDFQKGDIAEGYSVSREKKESFPLTVTSAQKNPTAFYLCASSTGARDYGYTFGSGTRLTVV.

This chain uses TRBV2 with TRBJ1-6; D is ambiguous. Germline lookup yields CDR1 SNHLY and CDR2 FYNNEI. The V gene lost 5 bases and the J gene lost 8 bases, with 19 bases spanning the gap. The CDR3 length is 16 residues. DNA for the CDR3: TGTGCCAGCAGTACTATCGGACTCTCTGGGGATTCACCCCTCCACTTT. Translating gives CASSTIGLSGDSPLHF.

This clone has a single count. The rearrangement links TRBV5-1 to TRBJ1-6; D is ambiguous. Trimming took off 0 bases at V and 7 bases at J, with 11 bases between the two ends. Germline assignment: CDR1 SGHRS and CDR2 YFSETQ. The CDR3 length is 15 residues. CDR3 in DNA: TGCGCCAGCAGCTTGGATTATGGAGGGAATTCACCCCTCCACTTT. This encodes CASSLDYGGNSPLHF.

The chain recombines TRBV12-3 or TRBV12-4 with TRBJ1-1; D not resolved. The CDR3 has 12 amino acids. Trimming shortened V by 6 bases and J by 8 bases, and 13 bases separated the two germline ends. The CDR3 DNA reads as TGTGCCAGCAGCAAACGACTGGCGGAAGCTTTCTTT. Residues: CASSKRLAEAFF.

The rearrangement links TRBV9 to TRBJ2-5, with TRBD2 matching 11 bases. Germline CDR1 and CDR2: SGDLS and YYNGEE. This CDR3 has 16 residues. The junction had 7 bases not matched to a gene; V was cut back by 2 bases and J by 4 bases. This CDR3 is CASSVTSGSGRETQYF. For the CDR3, the DNA is TGTGCCAGCAGCGTTACTAGCGGGAGCGGCCGAGAGACCCAGTACTTC.

This clone was seen a single time. The rearrangement links TRBV7-9 to TRBJ2-7; 9 bases fit TRBD1. V lost 6 bases to trimming and J lost 6 bases; unmatched junction nucleotides: 12. Looked up from germline, CDR1 is SEHNR and CDR2 is FQNEAQ (reference sequence). This CDR3 is built from 15 residues. The CDR3 reads CASSPAGQGTSEQYF. The DNA for the CDR3 is TGTGCCAGCAGTCCAGCGGGACAGGGTACGTCCGAGCAGTACTTC. The whole variable domain, remainder taken from reference TRBV7-9 and TRBJ2-7, is DTGVSQNPRHKITKRGQNVTFRCDPISEHNRLYWYRQTLGQGPEFLTYFQNEAQLEKSRLLSDRFSAERPKGSFSTLEIQRTEQGDSAMYLCASSPAGQGTSEQYFGPGTRLTVT.

The rearrangement links TRBV24-1 to TRBJ2-7; 9 bases match TRBD1. This CDR3 region has 14 residues. CDR1 and CDR2 (germline): KGHDR, SFDVKD. The V gene end was trimmed by 5 bases and the J gene end by 7 bases; junction bases not matched to a gene: 8. CDR3 residues: CATSGTGTGWEQYF. The CDR3 region has the DNA TGTGCCACCAGTGGCACCGGGACAGGGTGGGAGCAGTACTTC.

The rearrangement links TRBV3-1 (or the pseudogene TRBV3-2) to TRBJ1-4; D might be TRBD1 (5 bases). Germline V lookup: CDR1 LGHDT, CDR2 YNNKEL (reference sequence). This CDR3 is built from 13 residues. Trimming stripped 4 bases from V and 7 bases from J, with 10 bases between. CDR3 sequence: CASSLQGSEKLFF. The CDR3, as DNA: TGTGCCAGCAGCCTTCAGGGCAGTGAAAAACTGTTTTTT.

This clone was seen only a few times. The V call is TRBV19, the J call TRBJ2-4; D possibly corresponds to TRBD2 (7 bases). CDR1 is LNHDA, CDR2 SQIVND, per germline (reference sequence). Trimming cost V 6 bases and J 9 bases, with 21 bases left between them. The CDR3 runs 15 residues. The CDR3 DNA reads TGTGCCAGTAGGCTAAAATGGGGGGGGCGAACCATTCAGTACTTC. Translated: CASRLKWGGRTIQYF.